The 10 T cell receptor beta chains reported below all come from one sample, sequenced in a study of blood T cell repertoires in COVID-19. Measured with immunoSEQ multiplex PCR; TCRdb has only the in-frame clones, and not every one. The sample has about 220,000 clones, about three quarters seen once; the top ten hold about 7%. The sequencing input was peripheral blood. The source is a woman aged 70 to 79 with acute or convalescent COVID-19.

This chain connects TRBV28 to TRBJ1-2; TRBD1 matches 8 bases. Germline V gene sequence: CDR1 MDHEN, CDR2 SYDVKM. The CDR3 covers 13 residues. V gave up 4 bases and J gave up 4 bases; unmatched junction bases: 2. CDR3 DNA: TGTGCCAGCAGTTGGACAGGGTCCTATGGCTACACCTTC. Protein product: CASSWTGSYGYTF.

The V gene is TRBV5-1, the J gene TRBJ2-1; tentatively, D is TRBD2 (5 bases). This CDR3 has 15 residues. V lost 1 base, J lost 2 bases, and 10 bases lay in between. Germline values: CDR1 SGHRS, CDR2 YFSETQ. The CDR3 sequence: CASSLTSQAYNEQFF. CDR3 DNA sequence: TGCGCCAGCAGCTTGACTAGTCAAGCCTACAATGAGCAGTTCTTC.

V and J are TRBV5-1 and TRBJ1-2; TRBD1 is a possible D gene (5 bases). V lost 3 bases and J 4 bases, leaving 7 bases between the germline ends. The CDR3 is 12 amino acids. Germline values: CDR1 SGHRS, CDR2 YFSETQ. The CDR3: CASSWQGYGYTF. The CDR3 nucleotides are TGCGCCAGCAGCTGGCAGGGCTATGGCTACACCTTC.

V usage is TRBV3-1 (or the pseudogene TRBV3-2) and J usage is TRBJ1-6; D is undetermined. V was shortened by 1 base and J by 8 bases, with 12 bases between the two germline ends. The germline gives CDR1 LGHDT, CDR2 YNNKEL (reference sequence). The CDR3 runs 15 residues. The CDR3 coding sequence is TGTGCCAGCAGCCAAGGGGCCCAACTCCATTCACCCCTCCACTTT. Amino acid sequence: CASSQGAQLHSPLHF.

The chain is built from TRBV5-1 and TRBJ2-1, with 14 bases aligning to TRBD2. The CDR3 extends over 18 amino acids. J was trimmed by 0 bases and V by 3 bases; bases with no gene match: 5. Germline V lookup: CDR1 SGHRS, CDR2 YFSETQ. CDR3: CASSSEGLAGGSYNEQFF. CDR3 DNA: TGCGCCAGCAGCTCAGAAGGACTAGCGGGGGGCTCCTACAATGAGCAGTTCTTC. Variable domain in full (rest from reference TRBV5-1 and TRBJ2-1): KAGVTQTPRYLIKTRGQQVTLSCSPISGHRSVSWYQQTPGQGLQFLFEYFSETQRNKGNFPGRFSGRQFSNSRSEMNVSTLELGDSALYLCASSSEGLAGGSYNEQFFGPGTRLTVL.

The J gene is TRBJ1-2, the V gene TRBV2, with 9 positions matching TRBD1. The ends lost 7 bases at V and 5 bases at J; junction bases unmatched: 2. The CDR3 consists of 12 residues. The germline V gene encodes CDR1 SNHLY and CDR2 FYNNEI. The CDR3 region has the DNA TGTGCCAGCACCGGGACAGGGTATGGCTACACCTTC. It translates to CASTGTGYGYTF.

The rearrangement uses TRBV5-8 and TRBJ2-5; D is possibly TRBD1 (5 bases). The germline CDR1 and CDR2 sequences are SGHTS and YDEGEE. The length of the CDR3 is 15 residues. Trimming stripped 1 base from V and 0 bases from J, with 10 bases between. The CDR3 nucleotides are TGTGCCAGCAGCTTGTGGGGCACCGACCAAGAGACCCAGTACTTC. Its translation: CASSLWGTDQETQYF.

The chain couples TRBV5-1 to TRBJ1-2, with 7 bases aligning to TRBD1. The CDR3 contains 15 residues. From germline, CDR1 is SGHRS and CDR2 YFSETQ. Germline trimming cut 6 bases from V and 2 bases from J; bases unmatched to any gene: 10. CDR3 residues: CASNPGGQLNYGYTF. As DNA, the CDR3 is TGCGCCAGCAATCCAGGGGGACAGTTGAACTATGGCTACACCTTC.

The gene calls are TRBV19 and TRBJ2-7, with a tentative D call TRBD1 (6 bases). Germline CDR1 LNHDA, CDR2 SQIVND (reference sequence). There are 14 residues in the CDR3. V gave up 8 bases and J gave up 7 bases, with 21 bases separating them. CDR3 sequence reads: CASRTAYRSGEQYF. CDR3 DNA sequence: TGTGCCAGTCGGACAGCCTATAGATCCGGAGAGCAGTACTTC.

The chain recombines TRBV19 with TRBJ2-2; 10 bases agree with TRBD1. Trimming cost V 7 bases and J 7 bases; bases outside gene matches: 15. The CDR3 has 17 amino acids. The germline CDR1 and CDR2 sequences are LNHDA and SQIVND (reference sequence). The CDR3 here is CASNFARGQGQVGELFF. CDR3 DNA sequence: TGTGCCAGTAACTTCGCCCGGGGACAGGGGCAAGTCGGGGAGCTGTTTTTT. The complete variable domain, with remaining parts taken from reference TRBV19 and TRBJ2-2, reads DGGITQSPKYLFRKEGQNVTLSCEQNLNHDAMYWYRQDPGQGLRLIYYSQIVNDFQKGDIAEGYSVSREKKESFPLTVTSAQKNPTAFYLCASNFARGQGQVGELFFGEGSRLTVL.